This paragraph covers one TCR beta chain sequence. Its antigen remains undetermined. There are no base qualities to consult, and no much larger clone falls within one base. From its cysteine to its phenylalanine, the CDR3 spans 14 amino acids. Only the CDR3 DNA is retained, 42 bases long and in frame from the first base. Taken from the germline V gene (reference sequence), the CDR1 and CDR2 loops are MNHEY and SMNVEV. V drops 6 bases and J drops 3 bases, leaving 11 bases in between. The sample comes from a study of PD-1 blockade in classical Hodgkin lymphoma (TCRdb year 2020). Some background on the complete study: Nivolumab dosing was 3 mg/kg intravenously every 2 weeks, continuing until either disease progression or unacceptable toxicity. A peripheral blood immune signature of response to PD-1 blockade in classical Hodgkin lymphoma was defined using TCR beta sequencing and CyTOF. Here is what the overall study found, with its caveats: CD4+ but not CD8+ TCR diversity rose significantly by C4D1 (p=0.0027 vs p=0.16), most apparent in complete responders (p=0.02). Trial patients with a complete response had baseline diversity similar to that of newly diagnosed patients, while partial responders and progressors had significantly lower diversity. Baseline TCR diversity was reported as lower in newly diagnosed patients than in healthy donors, and lower still in relapsed/refractory patients. Lower diversity was seen in patients whose nivolumab began less than 1 year after ASCT, and these patients were left out of later analyses so that immune reconstitution would not confound the results. The study covered only a single clinical trial cohort, and the causes of the repertoire differences, possibly disease activity or prior therapy, were still not defined.

The Qiagen DNeasy kit was used to extract genomic DNA from unsorted PBMCs and from the negatively selected CD4+ and CD8+ fractions. Amplification of TCR beta CDR3 regions was done by immunoSEQ multiplex PCR with primers that anneal to V and J segments. A synthetic immune receptor repertoire was used to minimize amplification bias, and remaining bias was computationally removed after sequencing. As for the authors' bioinformatics: Custom Python scripts were used to quantify repertoire diversity as the Shannon entropy index. Unsorted, CD4+ and CD8+ repertoires were examined separately, except in combined analyses, for which CD4+ and CD8+ sequences were merged in silico. Clonal expansion was defined as at least a 2-fold frequency increase after treatment relative to C1D1, with a pseudocount of 0.5 for undetected baseline clones. Clones with 0 or 1 copy at C1D1 were classified as singleton clones, and clones with 2 or more copies were classified as non-singleton clones. Clones expanded in unsorted samples were labelled as CD4+, CD8+ or unknown by matching protein sequences in sorted samples from the same patient. Wilcoxon tests were applied to paired samples to test diversity changes from C1D1 to C4D1. TCRdb mirrors the immuneACCESS table, restricted to in-frame sequences. Some clones are absent from its copies; in checked studies, under half trace to an unresolved V gene, and the reason for the others is unknown. For V, J and clone size, that table is used; D and trimming come from the DNA. Recorded for this sample are just under 65,000 clones; about 90% of them occurred a single time. The top ten clones comprise about 9.3% of the sample.

In the paper's terms, the time point label means: cycle 4 day 1 (C4D1), after less than 7 weeks of nivolumab. Every trial patient had relapsed after autologous stem cell transplantation, and cohorts A, B and C differed in prior brentuximab vedotin exposure. The trial cohort was composed of about 53 patients with relapsed/refractory classical Hodgkin lymphoma, for whom complete response, partial response or progressive disease was recorded as best overall response. Trial patients were treated with single-agent nivolumab in the multi-cohort phase II CheckMate 205 trial. An independent review committee assessed best overall response by applying the 2007 International Working Group response criteria. PBMCs from the trial were collected at three points: immediately before nivolumab initiation (C1D1), and during therapy at cycle 2 day 1 and cycle 4 day 1. Peripheral blood was collected in 8 mL Vacutainer Cell Preparation Tubes, from which PBMCs were isolated by centrifugation and then cryopreserved.

This receptor chain uses TRBV27 and TRBJ2-2; a confident D gene designation cannot be given. The sample in question was peripheral blood mononuclear cells (PBMCs), obtained before the fourth cycle of nivolumab. The sequence came from a human donor with classical Hodgkin lymphoma. The CDR3 protein sequence reads: CASRLTRDTGELFF. The nucleotide sequence is given as TGTGCCAGCAGACTAACCAGAGACACCGGGGAGCTGTTTTTT.